The clone carrying this TCR beta chain was seen many times. This sample is part of a study of human T cells and chemical hapten exposure. The V gene lost 1 base and the J gene lost 2 bases, with 7 bases spanning the gap. There are 14 residues in the CDR3. Germline V gene data show CDR1 as SEHNR and CDR2 as FQNEAQ (reference sequence). TCRdb reprocessed the RACE reads via MiXCR and lists one record per CDR3 protein. The table has approximately 84,000 distinct CDR3 sequences, roughly 8.7% seen once. Time point meaning: healthy volunteer bleed at 6 weeks. Total RNA was isolated from unfractionated whole blood.

The sequence derives from a male donor in good health. Some clones in this sample may be carry-over from other donors' samples. The genes are TRBV7-9 and TRBJ2-3; D remains unclear. The material sequenced was whole blood. In DNA, the CDR3 is TGTGCCAGCAGCTTAGAAGGGAACACAGATACGCAGTATTTT. Its translation: CASSLEGNTDTQYF.